The clone carrying this T cell receptor beta chain was seen a handful of times. This entry belongs to a study of blood T cell repertoires in COVID-19. Profiled with immunoSEQ multiplex PCR; TCRdb holds only in-frame clones, not every one. The repertoire holds 90,000 to 130,000 clones, with roughly 85% as singletons. This CDR3 contains 15 residues. The germline gives CDR1 MNHEY, CDR2 SVGEGT. The J segment lost 7 bases and the V segment lost 4 bases, leaving 12 bases of the junction unmatched. The gene calls are TRBV6-2 or TRBV6-3 and TRBJ2-7, with 8 positions matching TRBD1. The receptor was isolated from a woman at least 80 years old with active or convalescent COVID-19. The sequencing input was peripheral blood. CDR3 nucleotide sequence: TGTGCCAGCAGTTCCCATGCCGACAGGGGCTTGGAGCAGTACTTC. Its translation: CASSSHADRGLEQYF.